The clone carrying this TCR beta chain is medium-sized (0.01 to 0.1%). CDR1 SGDLS and CDR2 YYNGEE come from the germline V gene. J was trimmed by 6 bases and V by 4 bases; bases with no gene match: 17. The CDR3 covers 17 residues. This record belongs to a study of technical replicates of blood from several donors. The repertoire was sequenced with immunoSEQ multiplex PCR; TCRdb's copy has only in-frame clones and lacks some. Counted here are tens of thousands of clones, about 92% occurring once; the ten biggest clones make up 0.24%. Sequenced input: T cells isolated from PBMCs. J is TRBJ2-7 and V is TRBV9; TRBD2 matches 9 bases. The clonotype was recovered from a human donor in good health. CDR3: CASSPLSTGTSTFEQYF. CDR3 sequence (DNA): TGTGCCAGCAGCCCACTCAGCACCGGGACTAGCACCTTCGAGCAGTACTTC.